This T cell receptor beta chain was documented in a study of human T cells and chemical hapten exposure (dated by TCRdb to the early 2020s). In the study overall: For sensitization, 2% DPC in acetone was applied to a roughly 2 cm by roughly 2 cm area of upper inner arm skin. Most of the patients in the cohort were female, and the cohort covered alopecia areata with under or over 50% scalp involvement, alopecia totalis and alopecia universalis. Patch testing was done on the upper back using Finn chambers containing 0.01% DPC, and results were scored after 6 days according to International Contact Dermatitis Research Group standards. Libraries were combined into a pool for sequencing, and differences in TCR yield between samples came mainly from small differences in library volumes within the pool. Weekly therapeutic DPC doses were additionally applied to the scalp of patients throughout the approximately 25-week study period. In alopecia patients, the study followed how the peripheral blood TCR repertoire changed in vivo over primary and secondary sensitization to diphenylcyclopropenone (DPC), a hapten. Blood was sampled from patients pre-sensitization (week 0) and at 2, 6 and about 24 weeks after DPC sensitization. About 29 alopecia patients gave blood for TCR sequencing at one to four time points (pre-sensitization, 2, 6 and 24 weeks). Broader findings and caveats from the paper: After repeated subsampling, changes were observed in the strength of the expansion versus patch-test correlation and in the threshold at which the correlation became significant. Because every patient had alopecia, a presumed autoimmune disease, the patients' immune response might differ from that of healthy individuals. A positive correlation was found between the number of PT1 expanded TCRs and patch test score, with significance reached at thresholds 8, 16 and 32 but not 4. The number of TCRs above 1 in 1000 frequency did not change with DPC sensitization; there was no evidence of global repertoire structure alterations. Compared with pre-sensitization or healthy control sets, expanded TCRs formed significantly more large CDR3 similarity clusters, which is consistent with antigen-driven responses.

This clonotype has a handful of counts. Its antigen has not been determined. No clone much larger than this one lies a single base away; base qualities are absent. Library creation used RACE. The reads were generated on a NextSeq 500. During library preparation, unique molecular identifiers were attached to individual cDNA molecules so that TCRs could be counted in a quantitative, reproducible way. Both TCR alpha and TCR beta chains were sequenced from each blood RNA sample. Regarding the original processing steps: The median number of TCRs per sample was 85,000 to 100,000, ranging from about 20,000 to 750,000. V, J and CDR3 annotation of the TCR reads was performed with the Decombinator software suite. Every sample was subsampled to the same number of TCRs (28,000) for the PS versus PT1 abundance plots. TCRs were defined as expanded if absent before sensitization and observed at least eight times at the 2-week time point. TCRdb reprocessed the public reads (quality trimming at Q25 with fastp, clone calling with MiXCR) and kept in-frame beta chains. Merged by CDR3 protein, the rows form single entries marked with the most common genes and DNA. For this entry, the V and J calls and clone size follow TCRdb and not the study's own pipeline. The sample contains around 260,000 distinct CDR3 sequences, about 9.4% of them found a single time. The leading ten clones occupy around 2.5% of the sample.

The meaning of the sample's time point label: pre-sensitization, week 0. The label giving this sample's treatment or condition can be read as: therapeutic diphenylcyclopropenone sensitization with weekly scalp DPC. At every patch-test visit, the blood draw took place before the patch test was put on. Patients were eligible if aged 18 to 70, diagnosed with alopecia and judged suitable for DPC therapy, and pregnant patients were excluded. Total RNA was extracted from unfractionated whole blood collected in Tempus Blood RNA tubes. This material consisted of whole blood, taken in connection with sensitization to the hapten diphenylcyclopropenone (DPC). The source is a woman in her forties with alopecia areata. Some clones in this sample may be carry-over from other donors' samples.

The CDR3 region has the sequence CGRGEQFF. The DNA reads as follows: TGCGGAAGGGGTGAGCAGTTCTTC. Recombination linked TRBV29-1 to TRBJ2-1; possibly the D gene is TRBD1, per 5 matching bases. CDR1 and CDR2 (SQVTM, ANQGSEA) derive from the germline V gene. The CDR3 starts with the cysteine, ends with the phenylalanine, and has 8 residues. Only the CDR3 part of the read is kept: 24 bases, read in frame from the first base.